A single sample is the source of the 16 T cell receptor beta chains below, sequenced in a study of cytomegalovirus exposure and HLA in healthy donors. Sequencing used immunoSEQ multiplex PCR; TCRdb keeps in-frame clones, though not all of them. Here the sample spans tens of thousands of clones, approximately 94% being singletons. Sequencing was done on a sample of PBMCs. These receptors all stem from a woman aged 18-29 years in good health and CMV-seronegative.

The chain combines TRBV11-2 with TRBJ1-6; D perhaps matches TRBD1 (5 bases). The CDR3 is 18 amino acids. Trimming removed 5 bases at V and 0 bases at J, with 17 bases between. Looked up from germline, CDR1 is SGHAT and CDR2 is FQNNGV. The CDR3 nucleotides are TGTGCCAGCAGCACTCGGGGGGGTTTTCCCTCCTATAATTCACCCCTCCACTTT. Encoded protein: CASSTRGGFPSYNSPLHF.

This chain joins TRBV2 and TRBJ1-6; possible D gene TRBD1, 5 bases. This CDR3 has 15 residues. V lost 1 base to trimming and J lost 6 bases, with 10 bases between them. From germline, CDR1 is SNHLY and CDR2 FYNNEI. The CDR3 region is CASSEEGLVNSPLHF. CDR3 DNA sequence: TGTGCCAGCAGTGAAGAGGGACTAGTTAATTCACCCCTCCACTTT. The entire variable domain, with the rest obtained from reference TRBV2 and TRBJ1-6, is as follows: EPEVTQTPSHQVTQMGQEVILRCVPISNHLYFYWYRQILGQKVEFLVSFYNNEISEKSEIFDDQFSVERPDGSNFTLKIRSTKLEDSAMYFCASSEEGLVNSPLHFGNGTRLTVT.

CDR3 sequence: CASSVQGAGNTIYF. The CDR3 nucleotides read TGTGCCAGCAGTGTGCAGGGGGCTGGAAACACCATATATTTT. The chain couples TRBV2 to TRBJ1-3, with TRBD1 matching over 7 bases. Germline-derived CDR1 and CDR2 are SNHLY and FYNNEI. Trimming took 4 bases from V and 2 from J; bases not matched to a gene: 2. CDR3 length equals 14 residues.

The chain joins TRBV11-2 to TRBJ1-1; D is perhaps TRBD1 (6 bases). This CDR3 contains 15 residues. CDR1 and CDR2 (germline): SGHAT, FQNNGV. The ends were cut back, 2 bases at V and 5 bases at J, with 15 bases in the middle. Written as DNA, the CDR3 is TGTGCCAGCAGCTTACAAACAGGGTCTCGTACTGAAGCTTTCTTT. Translating gives CASSLQTGSRTEAFF.

The chain recombines TRBV19 with TRBJ1-5, with TRBD1 matching 9 bases. The CDR3 runs to 16 residues. V lost 7 bases, J lost 4 bases, and 11 bases stayed unmatched. Germline V lookup: CDR1 LNHDA, CDR2 SQIVND (reference sequence). CDR3 loop: CASIERGTGKNQPQHF. DNA of the CDR3: TGTGCCAGTATCGAAAGGGGGACAGGGAAAAATCAGCCCCAGCATTTT.

The chain combines TRBV5-1 with TRBJ1-2; D might be TRBD1 (5 bases). Per germline, CDR1 SGHRS and CDR2 YFSETQ. CDR3 length: 15 residues. Trimming stripped 6 bases from V and 6 bases from J, with 21 bases between. The CDR3 sequence: CASKPGGGGPNGYTF. The CDR3 nucleotides read TGCGCCAGCAAACCCGGGGGTGGGGGACCCAATGGCTACACCTTC. Variable domain in full (rest from reference TRBV5-1 and TRBJ1-2): KAGVTQTPRYLIKTRGQQVTLSCSPISGHRSVSWYQQTPGQGLQFLFEYFSETQRNKGNFPGRFSGRQFSNSRSEMNVSTLELGDSALYLCASKPGGGGPNGYTFGSGTRLTVV.

The chain recombines TRBV4-1 with TRBJ1-6; TRBD1 might be the D (6 bases). V lost 1 base and J 10 bases, leaving 17 bases between the germline ends. CDR1 is MGHRA and CDR2 is YSYEKL in the germline V gene. The CDR3 extends over 16 amino acids. In nucleotides, the CDR3 is TGCGCCAGCAGCCAAGGGTCCGGGACACTCGTCTCACCCCTCCACTTT. This sequence encodes CASSQGSGTLVSPLHF.

This chain connects TRBV28 to TRBJ2-2, with D perhaps matching TRBD2 (5 bases). The V gene's germline CDR1 is MDHEN and CDR2 SYDVKM. V lost 6 bases, J lost 3 bases, and 14 bases lay in between. This CDR3 spans 15 amino acids. The CDR3 nucleotides read TGTGCCAGCAGCAACAGCGGCCGGTACACCGGGGAGCTGTTTTTT. Protein: CASSNSGRYTGELFF.

This sequence joins TRBV30 and TRBJ1-2; D is perhaps TRBD1 (6 bases). CDR1 is GTSNPN and CDR2 is SVGIG in the germline V gene (reference sequence). V was shortened by 3 bases and J by 2 bases, with 10 bases between the two germline ends. The CDR3 totals 13 residues. CDR3 sequence: CAWSSTGNYGYTF. The CDR3 DNA is TGTGCCTGGAGCTCCACAGGGAACTATGGCTACACCTTC.

The rearrangement uses TRBV14 and TRBJ1-2; 10 bases agree with TRBD1. The CDR3 has 15 amino acids. CDR1 SGHDN and CDR2 FVKESK come from the germline V gene. J was trimmed by 4 bases and V by 2 bases; bases with no gene match: 4. The CDR3 DNA sequence: TGTGCCAGCAGCCAAACCGGGACAGGGGCCTATGGCTACACCTTC. Its protein is CASSQTGTGAYGYTF.

This chain links TRBV15 with TRBJ2-7; TRBD2 aligns across 9 bases. The CDR3 sequence is 15 residues long. The V gene's germline CDR1 is LNHNV and CDR2 YYDKDF (reference sequence). V gave up 0 bases and J gave up 6 bases; unmatched junction bases: 6. The CDR3 sequence is CATSRDPGLAIEQYF. The CDR3 DNA reads as TGTGCCACCAGCAGAGATCCGGGACTAGCTATCGAGCAGTACTTC.

V usage is TRBV6-4 and J usage is TRBJ1-1, with D possibly TRBD1 on 5 matching bases. This CDR3 spans 13 amino acids. Trimming cost V 3 bases and J 10 bases, with 15 bases left between them. The V gene's germline CDR1 is MRHNA and CDR2 SNTAGT. DNA for the CDR3: TGTGCCAGCAGTGAGAGCCAGGGACTTGCAGCTTTCTTT. The encoded protein is CASSESQGLAAFF.

The chain recombines TRBV9 with TRBJ2-3; D is uncertain. V lost 0 bases to trimming and J lost 0 bases, with 11 bases between them. CDR3 length: 16 residues. Germline V gene lookup returns CDR1 SGDLS and CDR2 YYNGEE. CDR3 bases: TGTGCCAGCAGCGTAGGTCCCGGAGTGAGCACAGATACGCAGTATTTT. Amino acid sequence: CASSVGPGVSTDTQYF.

The chain joins TRBV7-9 to TRBJ2-3, with TRBD2 matching 8 bases. The CDR3 has 16 amino acids. Trimming took 5 bases from V and 5 from J; bases not matched to a gene: 12. In germline, CDR1 is SEHNR, CDR2 FQNEAQ (reference sequence). Here the CDR3 DNA reads TGTGCCAGCAGCCGTCCGATCGGGGGGGCCGGAGATACGCAGTATTTT. This encodes CASSRPIGGAGDTQYF.

The chain joins TRBV30 to TRBJ1-2; 7 bases align to TRBD1. The CDR3 runs 12 residues. J gave up 7 bases and V 5 bases, and 7 bases lay outside the gene matches. Germline V gene lookup returns CDR1 GTSNPN and CDR2 SVGIG (reference sequence). In nucleotides, the CDR3 is TGTGCCTGGCGAATCCGGGACAGTGGCTACACCTTC. Protein: CAWRIRDSGYTF. The entire variable domain, with the rest obtained from reference TRBV30 and TRBJ1-2, is as follows: SQTIHQWPATLVQPVGSPLSLECTVEGTSNPNLYWYRQAAGRGLQLLFYSVGIGQISSEVPQNLSASRPQDRQFILSSKKLLLSDSGFYLCAWRIRDSGYTFGSGTRLTVV.

V and J are TRBV19 and TRBJ1-2; 7 positions match TRBD1. The length of the CDR3 is 13 residues. J lost 4 bases, V lost 8 bases, and 7 bases had no gene match. Germline-derived CDR1 and CDR2 are LNHDA and SQIVND (reference sequence). The CDR3 region is CASLTGESYGYTF. The CDR3 bases are TGTGCCAGTCTAACAGGGGAGAGCTATGGCTACACCTTC.